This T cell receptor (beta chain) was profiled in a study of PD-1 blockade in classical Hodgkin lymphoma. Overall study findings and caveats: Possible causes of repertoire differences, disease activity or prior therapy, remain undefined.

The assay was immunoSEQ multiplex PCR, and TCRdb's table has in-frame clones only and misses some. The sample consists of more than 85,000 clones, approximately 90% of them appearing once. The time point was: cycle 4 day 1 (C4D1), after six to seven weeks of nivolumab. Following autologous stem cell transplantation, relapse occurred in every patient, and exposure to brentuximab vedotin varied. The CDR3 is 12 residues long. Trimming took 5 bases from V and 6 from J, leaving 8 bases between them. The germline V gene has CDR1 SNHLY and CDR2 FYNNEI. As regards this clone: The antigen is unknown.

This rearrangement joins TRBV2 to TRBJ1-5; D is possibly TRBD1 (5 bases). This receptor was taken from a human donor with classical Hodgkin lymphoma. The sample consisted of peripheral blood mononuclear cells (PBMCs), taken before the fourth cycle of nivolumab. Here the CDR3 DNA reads TGTGCCAGCAGTAGTGGGGGTCAGCCCCAGCATTTT. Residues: CASSSGGQPQHF.